These 11 T cell receptor beta chains originate from one sample sequenced in a study of blood T cells in healthy people across ages. A J-beta primer mix and a sample-barcoded 5' primer were used in a second PCR of roughly 6 to 11 cycles. TCRdb used MiXCR to reprocess the 5' RACE reads, holding one entry per CDR3 protein. The sample has under 1,000,000 distinct CDR3 sequences, around 36% seen once; the top ten hold about an eighth. Specimen: blood. These receptors were collected from a man aged 18 to 30 in good health.

In its sample, this clonotype was seen a few times. This chain connects TRBV7-8 to TRBJ1-6, with TRBD1 identical over 7 bases. V shed 5 bases and J 1 base; nucleotides not matched to a gene: 8. This CDR3 is built from 17 residues. The germline V gene has CDR1 SGHVS and CDR2 FQNEAQ. The chain's CDR3 is CASSLYHRGSYNSPLHF. The CDR3, as DNA: TGTGCCAGCAGCCTATACCACAGGGGTTCCTATAATTCACCCCTCCACTTT.

The V and J genes are TRBV4-3 and TRBJ2-1, with D possibly TRBD2 on 6 matching bases. The CDR3 length is 16 residues. The germline V gene has CDR1 LGHNA and CDR2 YSLEER. V lost 3 bases, J lost 5 bases, and 17 bases lay in between. In DNA, the CDR3 is TGCGCCAGCAGCCAGGGGATCGGGACTCCTGACAATGAGCAGTTCTTC. This sequence encodes CASSQGIGTPDNEQFF.

The rearrangement joins TRBV2 to TRBJ1-6, with a weak D call TRBD1 (6 bases). The germline gives CDR1 SNHLY, CDR2 FYNNEI. The CDR3 sequence is 17 residues long. The V gene lost 2 bases and the J gene lost 0 bases, with 11 bases spanning the gap. The CDR3 coding sequence is TGTGCCAGCAGTGAAAGGGGGGACACCTCCTATAATTCACCCCTCCACTTT. Residues: CASSERGDTSYNSPLHF. Variable domain in full (rest from reference TRBV2 and TRBJ1-6): EPEVTQTPSHQVTQMGQEVILRCVPISNHLYFYWYRQILGQKVEFLVSFYNNEISEKSEIFDDQFSVERPDGSNFTLKIRSTKLEDSAMYFCASSERGDTSYNSPLHFGNGTRLTVT.

This chain uses TRBV18 with TRBJ2-5; D remains ambiguous. The assigned J gene may be wrong: the sequence end matches TRBJ2-7 better. The CDR3 contains 11 residues. CDR1 and CDR2 from the germline V gene are KGHSH and LQKENI. The CDR3 region has the DNA TGTGCCAGCTCACCAACGCACGAGCAGTACTTC. Encoded protein: CASSPTHEQYF.

J is TRBJ2-5 and V is TRBV7-2, with D hard to call. The V gene lost 2 bases and the J gene lost 5 bases, with 15 bases spanning the gap. There are 15 residues in the CDR3. Germline V gene sequence: CDR1 SGHTA, CDR2 FQGNSA. For the CDR3, the DNA is TGTGCCAGCAGCTTATCGGTACATCCCGGGGAGACCCAGTACTTC. This gives the protein CASSLSVHPGETQYF.

Only a few counts were recorded for this clonotype. The V call is TRBV10-3, the J call TRBJ1-1; 9 bases are a match to TRBD1. Germline loops: CDR1 ENHRY, CDR2 SYGVKD. The V gene end was trimmed by 5 bases and the J gene end by 3 bases; junction bases not matched to a gene: 10. The CDR3 has 16 residues. CDR3 nucleotide sequence: TGTGCCATCAGTCACCCCGAGACAGGGGGGGACACTGAAGCTTTCTTT. This encodes CAISHPETGGDTEAFF.

The J gene is TRBJ2-2, the V gene TRBV12-5; D might be TRBD1 or TRBD2, each matching 5 bases. V dropped 1 base and J dropped 7 bases, with 10 bases sitting between them. Germline V gene lookup returns CDR1 LGHNT and CDR2 FRNRAP. This CDR3 has 14 residues. CDR3 amino acids: CASGLGGDRGELFF. The CDR3 DNA reads TGTGCTAGTGGTTTGGGAGGGGACCGCGGGGAGCTGTTTTTT.

At least ten counts were recorded for this clonotype. This chain connects TRBV5-1 to TRBJ1-6; 7 nucleotides line up with TRBD1. Germline loops: CDR1 SGHRS, CDR2 YFSETQ. The trim removed 4 bases at V and 7 bases at J, leaving 8 bases unmatched. The CDR3 is 15 amino acids. The CDR3 here is CASSLGDRTNSPLHF. CDR3 bases: TGCGCCAGCAGCCTTGGGGACAGAACGAATTCACCCCTCCACTTT.

This chain links TRBV21-1 with TRBJ1-1. TRBV21-1 is a pseudogene segment. The CDR3 runs to 17 residues. CDR3 nucleotides: TGTGCCAGCAGCAAAGGATATCAGGTACCCATCGTCACTGAAGCTTTCTTT. It is translated as CASSKGYQVPIVTEAFF.

The rearrangement joins TRBV6-2 or TRBV6-3 to TRBJ2-7; D is possibly TRBD2 (5 bases). The J call may be mistaken, given a closer DNA end match to TRBJ2-5. CDR3 size: 14 residues. Germline loops: CDR1 MNHEY, CDR2 SVGEGT. CDR3 protein: CASSSGRSEGTQYF. The DNA of the CDR3 is TGTGCCAGCAGTTCAGGACGGTCCGAGGGGACCCAGTACTTC.

V gene TRBV10-3 combines with J gene TRBJ1-1; D is possibly TRBD1 (5 bases). Germline V gives CDR1 ENHRY, CDR2 SYGVKD. The CDR3 contains 15 residues. V lost 7 bases and J 3 bases, leaving 18 bases between the germline ends. The DNA for the CDR3 is TGTGCCATCACCGAGGGAGGGGCCCGGGACACTGAAGCTTTCTTT. It encodes CAITEGGARDTEAFF.